The 4 T cell receptor beta chains presented below share a single source sample, sequenced in a study of T cells after yellow fever vaccination. From the 5' RACE reads, TCRdb called clonotypes with MiXCR, one entry per CDR3 protein. Found here are around 330,000 distinct CDR3 sequences, approximately 3.8% of them singletons; the top ten hold less than 25%. The specimen was PBMCs, collected on the day of the yellow fever booster vaccination. Every receptor here comes from a man between 18 and 35 years old who received the YFV17D yellow fever vaccine.

V usage is TRBV5-4 and J usage is TRBJ2-4; D is perhaps TRBD2 (6 bases). This CDR3 region has 17 residues. V was trimmed by 2 bases and J by 3 bases, leaving 18 bases between them. The germline V gene encodes CDR1 SGHNT and CDR2 YYREEE (reference sequence). The DNA of the CDR3 is TGTGCCAGCAGCTTCATTTATGGGGGGAGAGGCAAAAACATTCAGTACTTC. Its protein product is CASSFIYGGRGKNIQYF.

This rearrangement joins TRBV20-1 to TRBJ2-7; 8 bases map to TRBD1. The germline V gene has CDR1 DFQATT and CDR2 SNEGSKA (reference sequence). With V trimmed by 5 bases and J by 6 bases, 3 bases remained unmatched. CDR3 length equals 11 residues. CDR3 amino acids: CSASTGVEQYV. The DNA for the CDR3 is TGCAGTGCTTCGACAGGGGTCGAGCAGTACGTC.

This clonotype was counted a few times. This chain uses TRBV6-5 with TRBJ1-1; D is undetermined. CDR1 is MNHEY, CDR2 SVGAGI, per germline. The V end was cut by 7 bases, the J end by 1 base, with 13 bases between. This CDR3 spans 14 amino acids. CDR3 sequence (DNA): TGTGCCAGCACCTCGGGAGGTTCGAACACTGAAGCTTTCTTT. This codes for CASTSGGSNTEAFF.

This clonotype was picked up many times. DNA for the CDR3: TGCGCCAGCAGCTTGAACGAGCGGGGGGCCAGCACAGATACGCAGTATTTT. It yields the protein CASSLNERGASTDTQYF. The chain combines TRBV5-1 with TRBJ2-3; 9 bases line up with TRBD2. CDR1 and CDR2 (germline): SGHRS, YFSETQ. This CDR3 is 17 amino acids long. V was pared by 1 base and J by 0 bases, with 6 bases of the junction left unmatched. Variable domain in full (rest from reference TRBV5-1 and TRBJ2-3): KAGVTQTPRYLIKTRGQQVTLSCSPISGHRSVSWYQQTPGQGLQFLFEYFSETQRNKGNFPGRFSGRQFSNSRSEMNVSTLELGDSALYLCASSLNERGASTDTQYFGPGTRLTVL.